The clone carrying this T cell receptor (beta chain) was counted many times. Its specificity is unknown. V gave up 1 base and J gave up 1 base, with 12 bases separating them. The CDR3 covers 16 residues. Germline V CDR1 and CDR2: SGHNT, YENEEA. This specimen belongs to a study of blood T cells in healthy people across ages. Notes on the study in general: When set beside aged donors, long-lived donors presented more naive CD4+ cells and higher diversity. Measured against age, TCR beta diversity per million T cells decreased in a roughly linear manner. Diversity estimated from one million T cells was considered an underestimate.

The authors ran a second PCR of about 7 to 12 cycles using a sample-barcoded 5' primer and a J-beta primer mix. TCRdb reprocessed the 5' RACE reads with MiXCR, giving one entry per CDR3 protein. The sample has fewer than 2 million distinct CDR3 sequences; roughly 43% are singletons. This clonotype originated in a human donor in good health. The sequencing sample was made of blood. This chain uses TRBV11-3 with TRBJ2-3, with a tentative D call TRBD2 (6 bases). CDR3 region: CASSLGGDRGTDTQYF. The CDR3 DNA reads as TGTGCCAGCAGCTTAGGCGGGGACCGCGGCACAGATACGCAGTATTTT.